A selection of T cell receptor beta chains follows, all from one sample in a study of cytomegalovirus exposure and HLA in healthy donors. Sequencing was performed with immunoSEQ multiplex PCR; in TCRdb, only in-frame clones are kept and a portion is missing. This sample has about 170,000 clones, with 70% to 80% found just once. The material sequenced was PBMCs. The receptors originated from a woman aged 45-60 years in good health and CMV-seronegative. Each CDR3 is given without its conserved first and last residue. Each record gives: CDR3 protein, V gene, J gene.

ASTLDTQY	TRBV2	TRBJ2-3
ASSYSGTGINQPQH	TRBV7-2	TRBJ1-5
ASSRRTSGANTGELF	TRBV7-6	TRBJ2-2
ASSAEQGAYREQY	TRBV6-1	TRBJ2-7
ASSPRDRDNQPQH	TRBV14	TRBJ1-5
ASSLGADLSYEQY	TRBV28	NA
ASSFERGIYGYT	TRBV11-1	TRBJ1-2
ASSLAARNYGYT	TRBV7-2	TRBJ1-2
ASRYDPMANTIY	TRBV28	TRBJ1-3
ASSPTSGSGYEQY	TRBV18	TRBJ2-7
ASSPRQGAGELF	TRBV7-2	TRBJ2-2
AWSQGGEQY	TRBV30	NA
ASSQTGTSNEQF	TRBV7-3	TRBJ2-1
ASSPQGQTNYGYT	TRBV9	TRBJ1-2
ASSWQGRGNQPQH	TRBV28	TRBJ1-5
AWAGGMNTEAF	TRBV30	TRBJ1-1